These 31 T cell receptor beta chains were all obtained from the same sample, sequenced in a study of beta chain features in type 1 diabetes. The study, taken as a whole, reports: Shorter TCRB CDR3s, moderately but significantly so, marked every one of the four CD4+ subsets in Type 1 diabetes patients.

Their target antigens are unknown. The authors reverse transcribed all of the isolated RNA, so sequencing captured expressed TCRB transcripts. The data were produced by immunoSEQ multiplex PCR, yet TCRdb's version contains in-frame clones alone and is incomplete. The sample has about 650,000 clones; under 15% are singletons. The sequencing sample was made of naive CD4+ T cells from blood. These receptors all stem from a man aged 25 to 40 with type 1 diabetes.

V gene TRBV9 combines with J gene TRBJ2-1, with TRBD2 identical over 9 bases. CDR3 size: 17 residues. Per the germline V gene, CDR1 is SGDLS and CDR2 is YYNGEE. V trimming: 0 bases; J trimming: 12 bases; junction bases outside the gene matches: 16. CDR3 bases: TGTGCCAGCAGCGTAGGGGTGGTGGCTAGCGGGGTTGAAGGGCAGTTCTTC. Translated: CASSVGVVASGVEGQFF. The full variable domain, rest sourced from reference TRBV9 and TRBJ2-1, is DSGVTQTPKHLITATGQRVTLRCSPRSGDLSVYWYQQSLDQGLQFLIQYYNGEERAKGNILERFSAQQFPDLHSELNLSSLELGDSALYFCASSVGVVASGVEGQFFGPGTRLTVL.

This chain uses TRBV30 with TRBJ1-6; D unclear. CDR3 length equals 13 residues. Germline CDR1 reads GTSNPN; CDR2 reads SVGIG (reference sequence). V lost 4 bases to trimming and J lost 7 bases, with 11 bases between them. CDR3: CAWNRDVNSPLHF. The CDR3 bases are TGTGCCTGGAACCGGGATGTGAATTCACCCCTCCACTTT.

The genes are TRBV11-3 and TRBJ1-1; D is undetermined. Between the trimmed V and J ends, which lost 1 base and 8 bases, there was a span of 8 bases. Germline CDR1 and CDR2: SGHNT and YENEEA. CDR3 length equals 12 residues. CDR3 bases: TGTGCCAGCAGCTTAGCTTTCCGGGAAGCTTTCTTT. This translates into CASSLAFREAFF.

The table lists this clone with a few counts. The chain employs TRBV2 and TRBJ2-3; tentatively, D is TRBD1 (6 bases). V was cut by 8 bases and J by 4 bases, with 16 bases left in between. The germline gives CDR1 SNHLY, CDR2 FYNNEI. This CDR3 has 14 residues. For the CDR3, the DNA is TGTGCCAGCGTATCAGGGGTCAGCGCAGATACGCAGTATTTT. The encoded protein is CASVSGVSADTQYF.

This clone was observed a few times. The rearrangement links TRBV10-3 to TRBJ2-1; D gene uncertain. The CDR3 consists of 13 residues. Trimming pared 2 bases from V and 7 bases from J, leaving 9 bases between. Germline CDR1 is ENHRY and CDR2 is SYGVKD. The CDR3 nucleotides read TGTGCCATCAGTGAGGGGGTGGGGAATGAGCAGTTCTTC. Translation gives CAISEGVGNEQFF.

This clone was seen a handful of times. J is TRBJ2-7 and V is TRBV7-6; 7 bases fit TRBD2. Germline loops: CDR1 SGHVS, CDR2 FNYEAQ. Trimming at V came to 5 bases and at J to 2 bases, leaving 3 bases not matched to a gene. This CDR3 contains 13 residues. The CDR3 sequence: CASSKGLPYEQYF. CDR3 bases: TGTGCCAGCAGCAAGGGACTACCCTACGAGCAGTACTTC.

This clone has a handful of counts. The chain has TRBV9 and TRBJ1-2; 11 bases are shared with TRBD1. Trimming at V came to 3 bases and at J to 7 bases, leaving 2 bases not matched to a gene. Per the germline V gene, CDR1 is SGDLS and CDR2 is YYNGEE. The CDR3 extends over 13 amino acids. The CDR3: CASSGDRGAGYTF. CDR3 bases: TGTGCCAGCAGCGGGGACAGGGGGGCTGGCTACACCTTC.

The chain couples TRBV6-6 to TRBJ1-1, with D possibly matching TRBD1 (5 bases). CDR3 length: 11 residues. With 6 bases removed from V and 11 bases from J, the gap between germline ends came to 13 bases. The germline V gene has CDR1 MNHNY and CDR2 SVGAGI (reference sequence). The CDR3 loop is CASRYQTEAFF. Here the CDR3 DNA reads TGTGCCAGCAGATACCAGACAGAGGCTTTCTTT.

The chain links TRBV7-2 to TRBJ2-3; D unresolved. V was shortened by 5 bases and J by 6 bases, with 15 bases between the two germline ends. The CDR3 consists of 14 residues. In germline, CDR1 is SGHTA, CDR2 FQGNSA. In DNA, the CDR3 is TGTGCCAGCAGCATCCCCTTTGGAAAGGATACGCAGTATTTT. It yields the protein CASSIPFGKDTQYF.

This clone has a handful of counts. CDR3 bases: TGTGCCAGTAGTATCGTCACCGGTAACTATGGCTACACCTTC. This codes for CASSIVTGNYGYTF. This chain joins TRBV19 and TRBJ1-2; D uncertain. Per germline, CDR1 LNHDA and CDR2 SQIVND (reference sequence). With 3 bases removed from V and 1 base from J, the gap between germline ends came to 9 bases. The CDR3 consists of 14 residues.

The CDR3 DNA reads as TGTGCCTGGGACAGGGGGCTTAACAGTTTGGGCTACACCTTC. Translated: CAWDRGLNSLGYTF. The V call is TRBV30, the J call TRBJ1-2; TRBD1 matches at 10 bases. Germline values: CDR1 GTSNPN, CDR2 SVGIG (reference sequence). CDR3 size: 14 residues. V shed 5 bases, J shed 8 bases, and the junction held 11 bases outside the gene matches.

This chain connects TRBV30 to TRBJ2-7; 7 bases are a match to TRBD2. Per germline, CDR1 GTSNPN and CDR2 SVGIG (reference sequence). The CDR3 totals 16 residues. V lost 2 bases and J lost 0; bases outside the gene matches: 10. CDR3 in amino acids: CAWSTREGLSSYEQYF. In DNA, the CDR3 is TGTGCCTGGAGTACAAGGGAGGGGCTTAGCTCCTACGAGCAGTACTTC.

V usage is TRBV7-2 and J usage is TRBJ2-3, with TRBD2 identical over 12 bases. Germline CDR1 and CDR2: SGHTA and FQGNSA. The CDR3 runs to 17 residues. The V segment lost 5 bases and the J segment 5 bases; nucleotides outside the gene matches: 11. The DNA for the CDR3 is TGTGCCAGCAGCACCTCCGCTAGCGGGGGGGCGCAAGATACGCAGTATTTT. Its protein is CASSTSASGGAQDTQYF.

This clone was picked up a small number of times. Here the CDR3 DNA reads TGTGCCTGGAGTGTGGCTGGTCTACGGAATTCACCCCTCCACTTT. Residues: CAWSVAGLRNSPLHF. The chain employs TRBV30 and TRBJ1-6; D not certain. CDR3 length: 15 residues. Germline values: CDR1 GTSNPN, CDR2 SVGIG (reference sequence). V lost 0 bases and J 7 bases, leaving 13 bases between the germline ends.

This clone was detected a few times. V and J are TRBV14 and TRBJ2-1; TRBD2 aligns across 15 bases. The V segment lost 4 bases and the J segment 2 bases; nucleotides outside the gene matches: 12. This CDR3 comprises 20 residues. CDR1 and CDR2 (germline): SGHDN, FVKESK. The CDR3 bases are TGTGCCAGCAGCCTGCTAGGACTAGCGGGGGGGCTAAGGGCCTACAATGAGCAGTTCTTC. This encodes CASSLLGLAGGLRAYNEQFF.

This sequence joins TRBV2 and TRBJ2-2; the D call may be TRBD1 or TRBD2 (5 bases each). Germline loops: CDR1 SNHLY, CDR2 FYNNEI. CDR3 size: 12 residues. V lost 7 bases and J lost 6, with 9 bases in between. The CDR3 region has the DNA TGTGCCAGCAAAGGGGACGCCGGGGAGCTGTTTTTT. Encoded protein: CASKGDAGELFF.

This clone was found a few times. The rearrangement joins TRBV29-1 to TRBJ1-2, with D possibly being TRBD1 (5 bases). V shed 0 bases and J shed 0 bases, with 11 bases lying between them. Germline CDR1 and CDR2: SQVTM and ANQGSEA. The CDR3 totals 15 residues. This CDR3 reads CSVEDRGSSNYGYTF. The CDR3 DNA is TGCAGCGTTGAAGATCGGGGCAGTTCTAACTATGGCTACACCTTC.

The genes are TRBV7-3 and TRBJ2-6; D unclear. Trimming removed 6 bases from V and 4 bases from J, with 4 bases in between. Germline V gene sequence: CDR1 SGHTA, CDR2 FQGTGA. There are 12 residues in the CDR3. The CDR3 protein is CASSQGANVLTF. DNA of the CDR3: TGTGCCAGCAGTCAGGGGGCCAACGTCCTGACTTTC.

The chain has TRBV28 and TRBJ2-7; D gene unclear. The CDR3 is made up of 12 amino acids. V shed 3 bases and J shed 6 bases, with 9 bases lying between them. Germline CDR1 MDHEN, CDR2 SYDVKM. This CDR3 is CASSLKGAEQYF. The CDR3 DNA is TGTGCCAGCAGTTTGAAAGGCGCCGAGCAGTACTTC.

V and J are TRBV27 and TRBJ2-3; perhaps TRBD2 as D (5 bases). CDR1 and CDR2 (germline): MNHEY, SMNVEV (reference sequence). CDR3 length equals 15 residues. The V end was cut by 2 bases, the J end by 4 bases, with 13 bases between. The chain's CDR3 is CASSLGRRRSDTQYF. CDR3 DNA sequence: TGTGCCAGCAGTTTAGGGCGCAGGAGGTCAGATACGCAGTATTTT.

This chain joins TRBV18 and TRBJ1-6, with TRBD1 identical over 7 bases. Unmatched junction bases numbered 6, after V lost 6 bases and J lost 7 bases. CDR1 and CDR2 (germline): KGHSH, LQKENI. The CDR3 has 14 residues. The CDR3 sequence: CASSEGQINSPLHF. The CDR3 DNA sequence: TGTGCCAGCTCGGAGGGACAGATAAATTCACCCCTCCACTTT.

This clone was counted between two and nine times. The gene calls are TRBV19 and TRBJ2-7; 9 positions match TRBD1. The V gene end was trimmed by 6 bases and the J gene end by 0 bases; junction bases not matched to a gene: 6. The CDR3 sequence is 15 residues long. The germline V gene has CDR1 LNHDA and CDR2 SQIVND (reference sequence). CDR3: CASSPGQGLSYEQYF. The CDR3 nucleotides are TGTGCCAGTAGCCCGGGACAGGGCCTCTCCTACGAGCAGTACTTC.

The CDR3 region has the DNA TGCGCCAGCAGCCCCCTAGGACTAGCGCTTGGATCCTCCTACGAGCAGTACTTC. It is translated as CASSPLGLALGSSYEQYF. The chain links TRBV4-1 to TRBJ2-7; 9 nucleotides line up with TRBD2. The CDR3 totals 18 residues. The junction had 13 bases not matched to a gene; V was cut back by 4 bases and J by 0 bases. Germline V gene lookup returns CDR1 MGHRA and CDR2 YSYEKL.

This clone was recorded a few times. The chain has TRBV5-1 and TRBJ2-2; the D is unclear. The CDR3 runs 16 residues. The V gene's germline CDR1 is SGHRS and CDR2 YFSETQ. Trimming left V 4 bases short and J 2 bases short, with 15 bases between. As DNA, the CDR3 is TGCGCCAGCAGCGTATCGGGCCTCCAAAACACCGGGGAGCTGTTTTTT. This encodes CASSVSGLQNTGELFF.

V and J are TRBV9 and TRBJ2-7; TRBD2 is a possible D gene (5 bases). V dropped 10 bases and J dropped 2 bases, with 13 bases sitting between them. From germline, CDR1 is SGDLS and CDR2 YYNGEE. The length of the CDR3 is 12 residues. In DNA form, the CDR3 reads TGTGCCGGTTATCGGGGTCCCTACGAGCAGTACTTC. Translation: CAGYRGPYEQYF. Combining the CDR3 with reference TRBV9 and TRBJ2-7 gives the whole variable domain DSGVTQTPKHLITATGQRVTLRCSPRSGDLSVYWYQQSLDQGLQFLIQYYNGEERAKGNILERFSAQQFPDLHSELNLSSLELGDSALYFCAGYRGPYEQYFGPGTRLTVT.

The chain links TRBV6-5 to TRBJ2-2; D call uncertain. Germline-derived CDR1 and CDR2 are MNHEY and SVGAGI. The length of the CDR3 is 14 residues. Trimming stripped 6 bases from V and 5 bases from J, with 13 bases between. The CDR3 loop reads CASSTLVRTGELFF. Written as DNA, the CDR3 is TGTGCCAGCAGCACCCTGGTTCGAACCGGGGAGCTGTTTTTT.

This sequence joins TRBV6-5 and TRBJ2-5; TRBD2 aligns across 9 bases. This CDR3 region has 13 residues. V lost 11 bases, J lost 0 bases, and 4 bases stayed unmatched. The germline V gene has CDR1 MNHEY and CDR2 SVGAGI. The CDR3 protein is CAVSGGYQETQYF. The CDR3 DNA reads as TGTGCCGTGAGCGGGGGGTACCAAGAGACCCAGTACTTC.

The CDR3 is CAISNRRNYEQYF. The CDR3, as DNA: TGTGCCATCAGTAACAGGAGAAACTACGAGCAGTACTTC. The chain recombines TRBV10-3 with TRBJ2-7; D may be TRBD1 (5 bases). Germline assignment: CDR1 ENHRY and CDR2 SYGVKD. V shed 5 bases and J shed 3 bases, with 11 bases lying between them. The CDR3 has 13 amino acids.

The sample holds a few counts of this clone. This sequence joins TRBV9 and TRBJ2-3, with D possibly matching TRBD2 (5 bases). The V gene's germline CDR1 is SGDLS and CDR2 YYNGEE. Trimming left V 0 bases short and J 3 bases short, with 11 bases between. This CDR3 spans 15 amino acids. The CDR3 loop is CASSVVGERTDTQYF. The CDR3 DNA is TGTGCCAGCAGCGTAGTCGGGGAACGGACAGATACGCAGTATTTT.

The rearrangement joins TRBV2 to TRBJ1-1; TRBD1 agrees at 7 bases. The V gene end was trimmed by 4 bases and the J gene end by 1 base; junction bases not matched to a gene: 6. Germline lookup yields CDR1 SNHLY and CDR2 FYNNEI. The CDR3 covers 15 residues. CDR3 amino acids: CASSARGQRNTEAFF. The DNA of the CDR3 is TGTGCCAGCAGTGCAAGGGGGCAAAGGAACACTGAAGCTTTCTTT.

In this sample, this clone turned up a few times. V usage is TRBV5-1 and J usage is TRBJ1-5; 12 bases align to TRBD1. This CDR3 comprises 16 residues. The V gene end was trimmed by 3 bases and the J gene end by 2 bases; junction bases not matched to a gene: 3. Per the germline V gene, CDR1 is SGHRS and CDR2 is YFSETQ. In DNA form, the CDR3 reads TGCGCCAGCAGCTCCGGGACAGGGGGCGGCAATCAGCCCCAGCATTTT. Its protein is CASSSGTGGGNQPQHF.